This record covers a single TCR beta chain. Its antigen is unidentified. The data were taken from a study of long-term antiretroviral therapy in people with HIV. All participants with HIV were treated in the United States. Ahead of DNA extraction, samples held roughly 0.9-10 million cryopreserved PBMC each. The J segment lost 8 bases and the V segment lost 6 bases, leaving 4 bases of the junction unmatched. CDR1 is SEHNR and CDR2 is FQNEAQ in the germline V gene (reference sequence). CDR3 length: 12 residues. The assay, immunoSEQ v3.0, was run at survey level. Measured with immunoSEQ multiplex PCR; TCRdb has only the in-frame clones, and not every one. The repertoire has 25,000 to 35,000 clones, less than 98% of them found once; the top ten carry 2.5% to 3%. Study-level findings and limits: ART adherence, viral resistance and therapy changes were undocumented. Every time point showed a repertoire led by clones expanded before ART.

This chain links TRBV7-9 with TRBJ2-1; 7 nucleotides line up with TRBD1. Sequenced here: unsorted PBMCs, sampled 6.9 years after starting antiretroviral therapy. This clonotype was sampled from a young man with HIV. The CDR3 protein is CASRSQGYEQFF. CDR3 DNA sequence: TGTGCCAGCAGGTCACAGGGGTATGAGCAGTTCTTC.